The 29 T cell receptor beta chains listed next were all sequenced from one sample in a study of lymphopenia after photon versus proton radiotherapy. Produced via immunoSEQ multiplex PCR; TCRdb's table is partial and in-frame only. This table holds approximately 21,000 clones, around 85% found once. The sequencing used peripheral blood, collected from a patient treated with photon-based radiotherapy. These receptors all stem from a man between 60 and 70 years old with pancreatic cancer.

The chain employs TRBV29-1 and TRBJ2-5, with D unclear. The CDR3 is 10 residues long. V shed 4 bases and J shed 7 bases, with 7 bases lying between them. Germline CDR1 is SQVTM and CDR2 is ANQGSEA. The CDR3 DNA follows: TGCAGCGTTGTTTTGGGGACCCAGTACTTC. Amino acids: CSVVLGTQYF.

This clone was observed a handful of times. The rearrangement joins TRBV30 to TRBJ2-3; 10 nucleotides match TRBD2. The CDR3 is 14 amino acids. V was clipped by 6 bases and J by 1 base; unmatched bases: 4. CDR1 and CDR2 from the germline V gene are GTSNPN and SVGIG (reference sequence). The CDR3 DNA reads TGTGCCTGCCGCGGGACTAGCGGCACAGATACGCAGTATTTT. Protein product: CACRGTSGTDTQYF.

This clone was found a few times. The rearrangement joins TRBV4-1 to TRBJ2-7, with a weak D call TRBD2 (5 bases). Trimming took off 2 bases at V and 2 bases at J, with 10 bases between the two ends. In germline, CDR1 is MGHRA, CDR2 YSYEKL. This CDR3 spans 14 amino acids. The CDR3 nucleotides are TGCGCCAGCAGCCAAACTTACGGGGCCTACGAGCAGTACTTC. This gives the protein CASSQTYGAYEQYF.

V gene TRBV5-6 combines with J gene TRBJ2-3; 9 nucleotides agree with TRBD1. J lost 2 bases, V lost 5 bases, and 9 bases had no gene match. CDR1 is SGHDT and CDR2 is YYEEEE in the germline V gene. The CDR3 has 16 residues. The CDR3 DNA sequence: TGTGCCAGCAGTACAGGGGGCGCCGCTAACACAGATACGCAGTATTTT. Amino acids: CASSTGGAANTDTQYF.

The chain links TRBV7-9 to TRBJ1-6; D remains ambiguous. Germline V gives CDR1 SEHNR, CDR2 FQNEAQ (reference sequence). V lost 4 bases to trimming and J lost 0 bases, with 4 bases between them. This CDR3 is built from 14 residues. The CDR3 DNA follows: TGTGCCAGCAGCTCTGGCTCCTATAATTCACCCCTCCACTTT. This translates into CASSSGSYNSPLHF.

The V gene is TRBV9, the J gene TRBJ2-1; TRBD2 matches 8 bases. Germline V gene sequence: CDR1 SGDLS, CDR2 YYNGEE. The J segment lost 6 bases and the V segment lost 6 bases, leaving 14 bases of the junction unmatched. The CDR3 length is 16 residues. CDR3 coding DNA: TGTGCCAGCACCCTTACCGGGACTAGTTCCCGCAATGAGCAGTTCTTC. Its translation: CASTLTGTSSRNEQFF.

Only one count was recorded for this clone. This rearrangement joins TRBV15 to TRBJ1-2, with D perhaps TRBD1 (6 bases). Looked up from germline, CDR1 is LNHNV and CDR2 is YYDKDF (reference sequence). The CDR3 has 16 residues. V was shortened by 3 bases and J by 8 bases, with 22 bases between the two germline ends. The CDR3 sequence: CATSSYPKGGREGYTF. DNA for the CDR3: TGTGCCACCAGCAGTTATCCGAAAGGGGGGCGCGAAGGCTACACCTTC.

V gene TRBV15 combines with J gene TRBJ2-1, with a tentative D call TRBD2 (7 bases). Germline CDR1 is LNHNV and CDR2 is YYDKDF (reference sequence). CDR3 length: 16 residues. V gave up 1 base and J gave up 4 bases, with 14 bases separating them. The CDR3 protein is CATSRGGGAGYNEQFF. The CDR3 bases are TGTGCCACCAGCAGAGGTGGGGGGGCGGGATACAATGAGCAGTTCTTC.

V and J are TRBV5-1 and TRBJ1-1; TRBD1 aligns across 11 bases. Germline trimming cut 3 bases from V and 5 bases from J; bases unmatched to any gene: 3. Germline CDR1 SGHRS, CDR2 YFSETQ. CDR3 length equals 14 residues. CDR3 sequence reads: CASSSDRGQTEAFF. As DNA, the CDR3 is TGCGCCAGCAGCTCGGACAGGGGGCAAACTGAAGCTTTCTTT.

This clone was seen more than once but under ten times. J is TRBJ2-5 and V is TRBV9, with a tentative D call TRBD2 (6 bases). This CDR3 comprises 13 residues. Germline assignment: CDR1 SGDLS and CDR2 YYNGEE. The V and J ends lost 2 bases and 2 bases respectively, with 7 bases between them. The CDR3, as DNA: TGTGCCAGCAGCGTCAGCGGGCAAGAGACCCAGTACTTC. Its translation: CASSVSGQETQYF.

The CDR3 sequence is CASSSLRQVGYNEQFF. The CDR3, as DNA: TGTGCCAGCAGTTCACTCCGACAGGTCGGCTACAATGAGCAGTTCTTC. The rearrangement uses TRBV6-5 and TRBJ2-1; D may be TRBD1 (6 bases). The germline V and J ends were trimmed by 4 bases and 3 bases, with 16 bases remaining between them. Germline V gene lookup returns CDR1 MNHEY and CDR2 SVGAGI. The CDR3 totals 16 residues.

The CDR3 DNA is TGTGCCATCAGTGATAGCGGGGGGGCCGGTGAGCAGTTCTTC. It specifies CAISDSGGAGEQFF. The rearrangement joins TRBV10-3 to TRBJ2-1; 11 nucleotides align to TRBD2. This CDR3 has 14 residues. V gave up 3 bases and J gave up 9 bases; unmatched junction bases: 4. Germline values: CDR1 ENHRY, CDR2 SYGVKD.

This chain links TRBV14 with TRBJ2-5; tentative D call: TRBD1 (5 bases). V lost 2 bases to trimming and J lost 3 bases, with 7 bases between them. Germline V gene lookup returns CDR1 SGHDN and CDR2 FVKESK. CDR3 length: 13 residues. CDR3 in amino acids: CASSQRQKETQYF. The CDR3 DNA is TGTGCCAGCAGCCAAAGACAGAAAGAGACCCAGTACTTC. Supplemented by reference TRBV14 and TRBJ2-5, the full variable domain reads EAGVTQFPSHSVIEKGQTVTLRCDPISGHDNLYWYRRVMGKEIKFLLHFVKESKQDESGMPNNRFLAERTGGTYSTLKVQPAELEDSGVYFCASSQRQKETQYFGPGTRLLVL.

The gene calls are TRBV7-9 and TRBJ1-6; possible D gene TRBD1, 5 bases. V gave up 6 bases and J gave up 8 bases, with 14 bases separating them. Germline lookup yields CDR1 SEHNR and CDR2 FQNEAQ (reference sequence). This CDR3 has 14 residues. CDR3 bases: TGTGCCAGCAGATCAAGGGGTCAGGATTCACCCCTCCACTTT. Translating it yields CASRSRGQDSPLHF.

This clone was picked up one time. This rearrangement joins TRBV2 to TRBJ2-1; D gene ambiguous. The CDR3 runs 13 residues. Trimming took 8 bases from V and 5 from J, leaving 13 bases between them. CDR1 SNHLY and CDR2 FYNNEI come from the germline V gene. The CDR3 loop is CASSKRENNEQFF. CDR3 DNA sequence: TGTGCCAGCTCCAAGCGAGAAAACAATGAGCAGTTCTTC.

The chain employs TRBV5-1 and TRBJ1-2; no clear D gene. CDR1 and CDR2 from the germline V gene are SGHRS and YFSETQ. The CDR3 is 12 amino acids. V lost 8 bases, J lost 3 bases, and 11 bases lay in between. CDR3 loop: CASTDDDYGYTF. CDR3 DNA sequence: TGCGCCAGTACCGACGACGACTATGGCTACACCTTC.

The chain employs TRBV5-4 and TRBJ1-1; D gene unclear. The length of the CDR3 is 16 residues. Germline V gives CDR1 SGHNT, CDR2 YYREEE (reference sequence). Trimming stripped 2 bases from V and 2 bases from J, with 16 bases between. CDR3 in amino acids: CASSFLRLSDNTEAFF. The CDR3 nucleotides are TGTGCCAGCAGCTTCCTACGACTCTCAGATAACACTGAAGCTTTCTTT.

V usage is TRBV6-1 and J usage is TRBJ1-1; D may be TRBD1 (6 bases). The CDR3 loop spans 13 amino acids. CDR1 and CDR2 (germline): MNHNS, SASEGT. V lost 1 base to trimming and J lost 4 bases, with 7 bases between them. The CDR3 region has the DNA TGTGCCAGCAGTGAAGGGGGGCGCACTGAAGCTTTCTTT. Translated: CASSEGGRTEAFF.

The CDR3 reads CASTTRRGPTDTQYF. The CDR3 coding sequence is TGTGCCAGCACTACGCGGCGGGGGCCCACAGATACGCAGTATTTT. The chain employs TRBV6-5 and TRBJ2-3; tentatively, D is TRBD2 (7 bases). Germline assignment: CDR1 MNHEY and CDR2 SVGAGI. This CDR3 is 15 amino acids long. V shed 7 bases and J shed 2 bases, with 16 bases lying between them.

The chain links TRBV5-5 to TRBJ1-2, with a possible D match to TRBD1 (5 bases). Trimming took 1 base from V and 2 from J, leaving 12 bases between them. Germline assignment: CDR1 SGHKS and CDR2 YYEKEE (reference sequence). This CDR3 spans 15 amino acids. The CDR3 spells CASSLRQGKNYGYTF. CDR3 bases: TGTGCCAGCAGCTTGCGGCAGGGTAAAAACTATGGCTACACCTTC. Full variable domain (remainder filled in from reference TRBV5-5 and TRBJ1-2): DAGVTQSPTHLIKTRGQQVTLRCSPISGHKSVSWYQQVLGQGPQFIFQYYEKEERGRGNFPDRFSARQFPNYSSELNVNALLLGDSALYLCASSLRQGKNYGYTFGSGTRLTVV.

The rearrangement links TRBV4-2 to TRBJ1-1, with TRBD1 matching over 11 bases. Germline trimming cut 4 bases from V and 4 bases from J; bases unmatched to any gene: 5. The CDR3 runs to 15 residues. Germline lookup yields CDR1 LGHNA and CDR2 YNFKEQ. CDR3 nucleotides: TGTGCCAGCAGCCCCACCGGGACAGGGGGCACTGAAGCTTTCTTT. Translation: CASSPTGTGGTEAFF.

This rearrangement joins TRBV5-1 to TRBJ1-2; the D gene is possibly TRBD1 (5 bases). This CDR3 comprises 11 residues. Trimming pared 4 bases from V and 6 bases from J, leaving 7 bases between. Per the germline V gene, CDR1 is SGHRS and CDR2 is YFSETQ. CDR3 sequence: CASSKGDGYTF. CDR3 coding DNA: TGCGCCAGCAGCAAAGGGGATGGCTACACCTTC.

This clone was picked up one time. V usage is TRBV5-5 and J usage is TRBJ1-2; 9 bases align to TRBD1. The length of the CDR3 is 15 residues. V shed 1 base, J shed 8 bases, and the junction held 9 bases outside the gene matches. Germline-derived CDR1 and CDR2 are SGHKS and YYEKEE (reference sequence). This CDR3 reads CASSLTPQGARGYTF. CDR3 sequence (DNA): TGTGCCAGCAGCTTGACCCCACAGGGGGCACGAGGCTACACCTTC.

The chain links TRBV5-1 to TRBJ2-5, with D perhaps matching TRBD2 (5 bases). V was pared by 4 bases and J by 4 bases, with 14 bases between. Germline values: CDR1 SGHRS, CDR2 YFSETQ. CDR3 length equals 14 residues. The CDR3 region is CASSPESSGETQYF. The CDR3 bases are TGCGCCAGCAGCCCGGAGTCAAGCGGAGAGACCCAGTACTTC.

This clone was seen just once. The chain combines TRBV7-2 with TRBJ1-6; the D gene is possibly TRBD1 (6 bases). Trimming stripped 6 bases from V and 9 bases from J, with 9 bases between. This CDR3 has 12 amino acids. Germline assignment: CDR1 SGHTA and CDR2 FQGNSA. CDR3 coding DNA: TGTGCCAGCAGGGGGGGCGGTTCACCCCTCCACTTT. Translated, it gives CASRGGGSPLHF.

The gene calls are TRBV4-2 and TRBJ1-1, with 8 positions matching TRBD1. Losses at the gene ends were 0 bases for V and 8 bases for J; bases not matched to a gene: 8. Germline assignment: CDR1 LGHNA and CDR2 YNFKEQ. The CDR3 has 15 residues. CDR3 bases: TGTGCCAGCAGCCAAGATTTTGGGACAGGCGGAGAAGCTTTCTTT. Translated, it gives CASSQDFGTGGEAFF.

This clone was seen once. J is TRBJ2-5 and V is TRBV6-1; D gene ambiguous. Looked up from germline, CDR1 is MNHNS and CDR2 is SASEGT. The V and J ends lost 4 bases and 5 bases respectively, with 20 bases between them. CDR3 length: 16 amino acids. The CDR3 DNA sequence: TGTGCCAGCAGTGGGGGATATTCGCTAGGTGGCGAGACCCAGTACTTC. Translation gives CASSGGYSLGGETQYF.

The chain combines TRBV16 with TRBJ1-5; TRBD1 matches at 7 bases. CDR1 is KGHSY and CDR2 is FQNENV in the germline V gene. Trimming at V came to 0 bases and at J to 3 bases, leaving 11 bases not matched to a gene. The CDR3 loop spans 18 amino acids. CDR3 loop: CASSQSYLMDRLNQPQHF. In nucleotides, the CDR3 is TGTGCCAGCAGCCAATCTTACCTAATGGACAGGCTCAATCAGCCCCAGCATTTT.

Only one count was recorded for this clone. The chain uses TRBV2 and TRBJ2-6; either TRBD1 or TRBD2 may supply D (5 bases each). Trimming stripped 6 bases from V and 0 bases from J, with 12 bases between. Germline lookup yields CDR1 SNHLY and CDR2 FYNNEI. The CDR3 has 16 residues. CDR3 sequence: CASSPGRTSGANVLTF. Written as DNA, the CDR3 is TGTGCCAGCAGCCCGGGACGGACCTCTGGGGCCAACGTCCTGACTTTC. Drawing the rest from reference TRBV2 and TRBJ2-6, the complete variable domain is EPEVTQTPSHQVTQMGQEVILRCVPISNHLYFYWYRQILGQKVEFLVSFYNNEISEKSEIFDDQFSVERPDGSNFTLKIRSTKLEDSAMYFCASSPGRTSGANVLTFGAGSRLTVL.